This paragraph reports one T cell receptor (beta chain). The target antigen is unknown. This sample is drawn from a study of cytomegalovirus exposure and HLA in healthy donors. Study in general: Previous work identified 95 million to 140 million unique TCR beta sequences from roughly 180 million T cells.

Germline V gene data show CDR1 as LNHNV and CDR2 as YYDKDF (reference sequence). The CDR3 loop spans 17 amino acids. Germline trimming cut 1 base from V and 7 bases from J; bases unmatched to any gene: 10. Broader study findings: In an earlier analysis, most TCR beta V segments were productive about 87% or about 30% of the time. In a later analysis, a missense DCLRE1C variant was linked to TCR beta V- and J-gene trimming.

The study ran its PCR with 60 Vbeta and 13 Jbeta primers. The repertoire was sequenced with immunoSEQ multiplex PCR; TCRdb's copy has only in-frame clones and lacks some. The table records some 150,000 clones, about 78% of them present only once. The TCR originated in a male donor in good health and CMV-seronegative. Sequencing was done on a sample of PBMCs. This chain joins TRBV15 and TRBJ2-1, with 10 bases that match TRBD2. DNA of the CDR3: TGTGCCACCAGCAGAGGTGGGAAAGCGGGGGGGCGGAATGAGCAGTTCTTC. Protein sequence: CATSRGGKAGGRNEQFF.